The rows below give T cell receptor beta chains drawn from one sample of a study of human thymus T cells. Here immunoSEQ multiplex PCR was the method, and the copy in TCRdb shows in-frame clones only, minus some. The sample holds 40,000 to 55,000 clones; 94% are singletons and the top ten take roughly 0.12%. The sample taken for sequencing was blood. The receptor source for this set is a boy under two years old with a congenital heart defect but otherwise immunologically healthy. The CDR3 runs from the conserved cysteine through the conserved F or W. A D gene is named only where the DNA matches it firmly. For some rows the clone size is stated as once, few or many, or as a class when expanded; others skip it.

TRBV7-3,TRBJ2-5,.,TRBD2,CASSLLAGGRETQYF,TGTGCCAGCAGCTTACTAGCGGGGGGAAGAGAGACCCAGTACTTC
TRBV5-1,TRBJ1-6,.,TRBD1,CASSLGQGMHNSPLHF,TGCGCCAGCAGCTTGGGACAGGGAATGCATAATTCACCCCTCCACTTT
TRBV27,TRBJ2-1,.,.,CASSLSLGGEGVF,TGTGCCAGCAGTTTATCACTTGGCGGGGAAGGTGTCTTC
TRBV7-8,TRBJ1-1,.,.,CASSLESPQRAFF,TGTGCCAGCAGCTTAGAATCCCCTCAGAGGGCTTTCTTT
TRBV7-2,TRBJ1-2,.,.,CASSLPGDYTF,TGTGCCAGCAGCTTACCCGGGGACTACACCTTC
TRBV4-3,TRBJ2-5,.,TRBD2,CASSRLGGAGETQYF,TGCGCCAGCAGCCGCCTCGGGGGGGCCGGGGAGACCCAGTACTTC
TRBV18,TRBJ2-2,few,.,CASSPQNTGELFF,TGTGCCAGCTCACCACAGAACACCGGGGAGCTGTTTTTT
TRBV6-5,TRBJ2-7,.,.,CASRSGRLGEQYF,TGTGCCAGCAGATCGGGCCGGCTGGGCGAGCAGTACTTC
TRBV5-1,TRBJ2-5,.,TRBD1,CASRDRARGETQYF,TGCGCCAGCAGGGACAGGGCGAGGGGAGAGACCCAGTACTTC
TRBV4-3,TRBJ2-2,.,.,CASSRGGDKNTGELFF,TGCGCCAGCAGTCGTGGTGGGGACAAGAACACCGGGGAGCTGTTTTTT
TRBV5-1,TRBJ2-4,.,.,CASSTVAKNIQYF,TGCGCCAGCTCCACGGTAGCCAAAAACATTCAGTACTTC
TRBV6-6,TRBJ2-3,once,.,CASGSGLPSGTQYF,TGTGCCAGCGGGTCGGGACTCCCTTCTGGTACGCAGTATTTT
TRBV5-4,TRBJ1-6,.,.,CASSRGTGNNSPLHF,TGTGCCAGCAGCCGTGGGACGGGGAATAATTCACCCCTCCACTTT
TRBV9,TRBJ1-2,.,.,CASSVDSAGYGYTF,TGTGCCAGCAGCGTAGATTCGGCGGGCTATGGCTACACCTTC
TRBV5-4,TRBJ2-7,.,.,CASSLAGELSAQYF,TGTGCCAGCAGCTTGGCGGGGGAACTATCTGCGCAGTACTTC
TRBV7-9,TRBJ2-7,once,.,CASSPGTRYEQYF,TGTGCCAGCAGCCCCGGGACAAGATACGAGCAGTACTTC
TRBV25-1,TRBJ2-7,.,TRBD1,CASSAMTGGEQYF,TGTGCCAGCAGTGCTATGACAGGGGGCGAGCAGTACTTC
TRBV7-2,TRBJ1-5,.,.,CASSFTGNNQPQHF,TGTGCCAGCAGCTTCACAGGCAACAATCAGCCCCAGCATTTT
TRBV5-4,TRBJ1-3,.,.,CASSLGGAGNTIYF,TGTGCCAGCAGCTTGGGCGGGGCTGGAAACACCATATATTTT
TRBV7-6,TRBJ2-7,.,.,CASSRGYEQYF,TGTGCCAGCAGCAGGGGTTACGAGCAGTACTTC
TRBV6-6,TRBJ2-7,.,TRBD1,CASSYGGQGYEQYF,TGTGCCAGCAGTTACGGGGGACAGGGTTACGAGCAGTACTTC
TRBV5-1,TRBJ2-1,.,.,CASRLGSAAYNEQFF,TGCGCCAGCCGGCTGGGGAGCGCGGCCTACAATGAGCAGTTCTTC
TRBV5-1,TRBJ2-7,.,.,CASSLGQFKGQYF,TGCGCCAGCAGCTTGGGACAGTTCAAGGGGCAGTACTTC
TRBV5-4,TRBJ1-2,.,.,CASSLAAGANYGYTF,TGTGCCAGCAGCTTGGCCGCAGGGGCTAACTATGGCTACACCTTC
TRBV23-1,TRBJ2-1,.,TRBD1,CARRDRGHNEQFF,TGCGCCAGGAGGGACAGGGGGCACAATGAGCAGTTCTTC
TRBV2,TRBJ1-1,.,TRBD1,CASRGQGYTEAFF,TGTGCCAGCAGGGGACAGGGGTACACTGAAGCTTTCTTT
TRBV5-1,TRBJ2-2,.,TRBD2,CASSSWLAGNTGELFF,TGCGCCAGCAGCTCCTGGCTAGCGGGGAACACCGGGGAGCTGTTTTTT